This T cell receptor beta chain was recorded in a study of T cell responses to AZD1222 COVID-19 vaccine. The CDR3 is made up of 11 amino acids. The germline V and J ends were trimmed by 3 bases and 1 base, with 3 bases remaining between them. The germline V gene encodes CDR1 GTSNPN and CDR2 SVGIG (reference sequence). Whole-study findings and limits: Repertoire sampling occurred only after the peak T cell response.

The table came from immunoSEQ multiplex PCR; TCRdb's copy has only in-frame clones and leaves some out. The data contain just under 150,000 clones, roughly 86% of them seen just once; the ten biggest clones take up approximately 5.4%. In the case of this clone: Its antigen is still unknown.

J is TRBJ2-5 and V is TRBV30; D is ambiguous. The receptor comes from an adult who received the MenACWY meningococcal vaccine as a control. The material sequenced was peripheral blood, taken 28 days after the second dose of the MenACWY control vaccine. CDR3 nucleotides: TGTGCCTGGAGGACCCAAGAGACCCAGTACTTC. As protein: CAWRTQETQYF.